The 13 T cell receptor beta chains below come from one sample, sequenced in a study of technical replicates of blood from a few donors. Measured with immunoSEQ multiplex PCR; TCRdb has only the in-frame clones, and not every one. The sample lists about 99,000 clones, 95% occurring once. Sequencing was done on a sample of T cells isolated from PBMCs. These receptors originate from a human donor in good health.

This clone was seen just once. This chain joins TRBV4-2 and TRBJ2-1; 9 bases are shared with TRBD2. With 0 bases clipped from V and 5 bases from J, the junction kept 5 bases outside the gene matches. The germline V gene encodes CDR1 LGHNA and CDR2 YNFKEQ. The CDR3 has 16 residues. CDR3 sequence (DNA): TGTGCCAGCAGCCAAGAGTGGCGGGGGGGGAACAATGAGCAGTTCTTC. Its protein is CASSQEWRGGNNEQFF.

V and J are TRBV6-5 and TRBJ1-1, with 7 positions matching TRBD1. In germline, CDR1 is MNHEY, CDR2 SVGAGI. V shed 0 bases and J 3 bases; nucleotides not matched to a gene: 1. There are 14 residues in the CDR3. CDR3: CASSYSRGDTEAFF. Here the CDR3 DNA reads TGTGCCAGCAGTTACTCCAGGGGGGACACTGAAGCTTTCTTT.

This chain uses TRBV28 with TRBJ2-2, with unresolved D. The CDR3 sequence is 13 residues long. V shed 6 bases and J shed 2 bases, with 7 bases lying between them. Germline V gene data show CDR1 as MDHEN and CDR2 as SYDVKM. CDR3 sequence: CASSGRNTGELFF. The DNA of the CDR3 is TGTGCCAGCAGCGGTAGAAACACCGGGGAGCTGTTTTTT.

The CDR3 DNA is TGCGCCAGCAGTTCTAACAGAGGGGGCTCCTACAATGAGCAGTTCTTC. It yields the protein CASSSNRGGSYNEQFF. The chain joins TRBV5-1 to TRBJ2-1; D perhaps matches TRBD1 (6 bases). The CDR3 covers 16 residues. Germline CDR1 and CDR2: SGHRS and YFSETQ. Deletions cut 5 bases from V and 0 bases from J, with 15 bases between.

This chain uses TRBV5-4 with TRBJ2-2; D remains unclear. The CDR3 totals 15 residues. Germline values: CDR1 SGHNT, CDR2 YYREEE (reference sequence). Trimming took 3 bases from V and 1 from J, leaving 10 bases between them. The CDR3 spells CASSSKALNTGELFF. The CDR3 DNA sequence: TGTGCCAGCAGCTCGAAAGCTTTGAACACCGGGGAGCTGTTTTTT.

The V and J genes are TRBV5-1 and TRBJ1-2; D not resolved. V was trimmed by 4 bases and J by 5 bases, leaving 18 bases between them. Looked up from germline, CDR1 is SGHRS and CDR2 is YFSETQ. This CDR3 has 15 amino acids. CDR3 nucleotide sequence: TGCGCCAGCAGCCGTAGACCAGTGGCGGGGTATGGCTACACCTTC. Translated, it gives CASSRRPVAGYGYTF. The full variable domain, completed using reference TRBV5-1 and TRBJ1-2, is KAGVTQTPRYLIKTRGQQVTLSCSPISGHRSVSWYQQTPGQGLQFLFEYFSETQRNKGNFPGRFSGRQFSNSRSEMNVSTLELGDSALYLCASSRRPVAGYGYTFGSGTRLTVV.

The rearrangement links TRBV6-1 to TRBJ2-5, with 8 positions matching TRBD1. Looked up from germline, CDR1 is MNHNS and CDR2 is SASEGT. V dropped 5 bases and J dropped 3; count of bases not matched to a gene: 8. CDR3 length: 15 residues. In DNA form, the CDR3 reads TGTGCCAGCAGTAGGGGACAGGCGATTAAAGAGACCCAGTACTTC. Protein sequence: CASSRGQAIKETQYF.

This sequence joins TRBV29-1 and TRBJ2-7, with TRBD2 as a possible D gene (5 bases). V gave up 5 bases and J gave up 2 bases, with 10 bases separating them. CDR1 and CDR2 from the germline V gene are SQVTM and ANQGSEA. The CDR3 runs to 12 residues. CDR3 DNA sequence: TGCAGCGTTCCTGGACTTACCTACGAGCAGTACTTC. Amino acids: CSVPGLTYEQYF.

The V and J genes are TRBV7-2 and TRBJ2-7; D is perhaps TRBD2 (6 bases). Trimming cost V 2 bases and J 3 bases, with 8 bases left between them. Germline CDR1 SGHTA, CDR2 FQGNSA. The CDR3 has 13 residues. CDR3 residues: CASSLRRDYEQYF. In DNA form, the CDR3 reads TGTGCCAGCAGCTTAAGGCGGGACTACGAGCAGTACTTC.

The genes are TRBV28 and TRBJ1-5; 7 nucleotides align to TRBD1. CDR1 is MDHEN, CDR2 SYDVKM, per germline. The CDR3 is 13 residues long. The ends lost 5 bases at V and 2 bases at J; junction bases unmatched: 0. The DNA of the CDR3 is TGTGCCAGCAGTGACAGGGGCAATCAGCCCCAGCATTTT. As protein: CASSDRGNQPQHF. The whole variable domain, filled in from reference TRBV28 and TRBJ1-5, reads DVKVTQSSRYLVKRTGEKVFLECVQDMDHENMFWYRQDPGLGLRLIYFSYDVKMKEKGDIPEGYSVSREKKERFSLILESASTNQTSMYLCASSDRGNQPQHFGDGTRLSIL.

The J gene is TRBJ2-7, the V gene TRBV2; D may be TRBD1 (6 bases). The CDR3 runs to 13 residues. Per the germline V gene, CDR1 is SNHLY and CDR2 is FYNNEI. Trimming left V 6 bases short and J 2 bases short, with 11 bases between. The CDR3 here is CASRQGRTYEQYF. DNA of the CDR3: TGTGCCAGCAGGCAGGGGAGAACCTACGAGCAGTACTTC.

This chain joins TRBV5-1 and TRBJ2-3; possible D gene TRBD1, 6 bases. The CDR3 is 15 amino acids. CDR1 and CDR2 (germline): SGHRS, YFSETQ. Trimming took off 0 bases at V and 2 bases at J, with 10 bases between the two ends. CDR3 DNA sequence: TGCGCCAGCAGCTTGGATCAGGGGTACACAGATACGCAGTATTTT. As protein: CASSLDQGYTDTQYF.

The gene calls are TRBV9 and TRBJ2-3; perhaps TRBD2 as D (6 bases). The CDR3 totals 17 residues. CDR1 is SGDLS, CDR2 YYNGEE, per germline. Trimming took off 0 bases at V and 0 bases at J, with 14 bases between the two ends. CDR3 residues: CASSVAPAGPSTDTQYF. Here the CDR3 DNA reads TGTGCCAGCAGCGTAGCTCCGGCGGGGCCTAGCACAGATACGCAGTATTTT.